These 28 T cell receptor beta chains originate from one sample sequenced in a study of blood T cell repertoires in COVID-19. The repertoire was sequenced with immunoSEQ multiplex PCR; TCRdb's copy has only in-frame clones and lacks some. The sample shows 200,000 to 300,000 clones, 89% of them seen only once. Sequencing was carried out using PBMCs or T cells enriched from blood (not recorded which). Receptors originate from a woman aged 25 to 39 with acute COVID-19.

Written as DNA, the CDR3 is TGTGCCAGCAGGACGGGGGGCCCGCCTGAAGGTGAGCAGTTCTTC. It specifies CASRTGGPPEGEQFF. The chain couples TRBV2 to TRBJ2-1; maybe TRBD2 (7 bases). CDR1 is SNHLY and CDR2 is FYNNEI in the germline V gene. Trimming removed 6 bases from V and 9 bases from J, with 21 bases in between. This CDR3 has 15 residues.

CDR3 nucleotides: TGCAGCGTGGGAACTAGCGCCGTCTCCTACGAGCAGTACTTC. Its translation is CSVGTSAVSYEQYF. The rearrangement links TRBV29-1 to TRBJ2-7; 7 nucleotides line up with TRBD2. The CDR3 runs to 14 residues. V shed 6 bases, J shed 0 bases, and the junction held 8 bases outside the gene matches. The germline V gene has CDR1 SQVTM and CDR2 ANQGSEA.

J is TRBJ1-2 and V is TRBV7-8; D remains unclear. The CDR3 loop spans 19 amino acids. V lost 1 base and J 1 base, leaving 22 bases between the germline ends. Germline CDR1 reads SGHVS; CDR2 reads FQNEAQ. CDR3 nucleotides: TGTGCCAGCAGCTTAGACCGTTCGGCCCCGGAGAGGGTTAACTATGGCTACACCTTC. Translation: CASSLDRSAPERVNYGYTF.

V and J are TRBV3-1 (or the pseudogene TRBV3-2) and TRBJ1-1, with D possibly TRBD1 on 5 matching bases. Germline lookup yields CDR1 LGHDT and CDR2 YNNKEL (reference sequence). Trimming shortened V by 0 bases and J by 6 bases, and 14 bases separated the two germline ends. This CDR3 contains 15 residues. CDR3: CASSQDFGGGAEAFF. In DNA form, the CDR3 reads TGTGCCAGCAGCCAAGATTTCGGGGGAGGGGCTGAAGCTTTCTTT.

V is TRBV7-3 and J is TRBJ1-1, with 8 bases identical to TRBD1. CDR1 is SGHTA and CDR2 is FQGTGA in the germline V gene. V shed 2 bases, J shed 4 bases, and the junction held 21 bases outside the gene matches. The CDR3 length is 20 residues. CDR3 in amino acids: CASSLEGWDRLGLGGTEAFF. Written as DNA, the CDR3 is TGTGCCAGCAGCTTAGAAGGGTGGGACAGGCTTGGACTGGGAGGCACTGAAGCTTTCTTT.

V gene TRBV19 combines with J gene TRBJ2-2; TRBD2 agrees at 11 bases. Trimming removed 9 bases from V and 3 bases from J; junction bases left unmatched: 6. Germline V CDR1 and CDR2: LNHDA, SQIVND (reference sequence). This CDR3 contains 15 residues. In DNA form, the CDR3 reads TGTGCCAGCACCCTAGCGGGGGGATACACCGGGGAGCTGTTTTTT. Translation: CASTLAGGYTGELFF.

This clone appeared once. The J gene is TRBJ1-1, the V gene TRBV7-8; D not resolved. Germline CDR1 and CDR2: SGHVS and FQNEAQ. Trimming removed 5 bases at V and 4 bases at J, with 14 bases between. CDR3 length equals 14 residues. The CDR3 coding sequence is TGTGCCAGCAGCCAGAGGGTAGGGAGCACTGAAGCTTTCTTT. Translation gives CASSQRVGSTEAFF.

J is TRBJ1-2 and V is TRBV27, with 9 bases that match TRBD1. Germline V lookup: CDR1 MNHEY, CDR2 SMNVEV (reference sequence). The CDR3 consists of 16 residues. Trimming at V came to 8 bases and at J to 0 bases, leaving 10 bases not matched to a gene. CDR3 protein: CASGKTGGPANYGYTF. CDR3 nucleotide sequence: TGTGCCAGCGGAAAAACAGGGGGCCCAGCTAACTATGGCTACACCTTC.

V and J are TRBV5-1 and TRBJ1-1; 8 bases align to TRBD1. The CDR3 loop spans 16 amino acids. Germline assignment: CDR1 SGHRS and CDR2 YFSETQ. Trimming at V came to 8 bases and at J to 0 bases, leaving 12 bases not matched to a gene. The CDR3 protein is CASQPQGATVNTEAFF. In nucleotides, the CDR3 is TGCGCCAGTCAGCCGCAGGGGGCAACGGTGAACACTGAAGCTTTCTTT.

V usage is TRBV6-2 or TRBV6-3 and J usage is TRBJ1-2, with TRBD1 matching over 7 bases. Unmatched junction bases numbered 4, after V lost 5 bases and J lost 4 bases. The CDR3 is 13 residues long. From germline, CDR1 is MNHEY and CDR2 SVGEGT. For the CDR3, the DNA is TGTGCCAGCAGTAGGGACAGCCTCTATGGCTACACCTTC. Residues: CASSRDSLYGYTF.

CDR3 loop: CASSYSIRGTEAFF. CDR3 nucleotides: TGTGCCAGCAGTTACTCGATAAGGGGAACTGAAGCTTTCTTT. This chain joins TRBV6-5 and TRBJ1-1, with D possibly being TRBD1 (5 bases). Germline assignment: CDR1 MNHEY and CDR2 SVGAGI. The ends were cut back, 0 bases at V and 5 bases at J, with 10 bases in the middle. The CDR3 sequence is 14 residues long.

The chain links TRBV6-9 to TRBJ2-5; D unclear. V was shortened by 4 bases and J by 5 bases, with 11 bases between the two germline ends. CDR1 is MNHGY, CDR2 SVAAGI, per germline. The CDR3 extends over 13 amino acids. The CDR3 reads CASSFNRSETQYF. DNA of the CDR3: TGTGCCAGCAGTTTTAACCGGTCTGAGACCCAGTACTTC.

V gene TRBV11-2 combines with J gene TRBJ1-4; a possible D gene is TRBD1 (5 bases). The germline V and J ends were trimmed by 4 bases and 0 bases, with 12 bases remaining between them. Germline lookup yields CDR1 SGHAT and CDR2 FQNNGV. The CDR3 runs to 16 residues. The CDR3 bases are TGTGCCAGCAGCTCCCGGGGGGGTACAACTAATGAAAAACTGTTTTTT. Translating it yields CASSSRGGTTNEKLFF. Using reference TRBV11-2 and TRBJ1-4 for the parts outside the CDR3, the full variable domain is EAGVAQSPRYKIIEKRQSVAFWCNPISGHATLYWYQQILGQGPKLLIQFQNNGVVDDSQLPKDRFSAERLKGVDSTLKIQPAKLEDSAVYLCASSSRGGTTNEKLFFGSGTQLSVL.

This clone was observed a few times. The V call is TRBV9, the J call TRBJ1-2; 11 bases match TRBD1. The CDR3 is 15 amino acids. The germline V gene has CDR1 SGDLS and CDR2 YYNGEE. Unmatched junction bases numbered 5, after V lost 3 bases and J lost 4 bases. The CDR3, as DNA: TGTGCCAGCAGCGAGTCCGGGACAGGGGGCTATGGCTACACCTTC. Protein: CASSESGTGGYGYTF.

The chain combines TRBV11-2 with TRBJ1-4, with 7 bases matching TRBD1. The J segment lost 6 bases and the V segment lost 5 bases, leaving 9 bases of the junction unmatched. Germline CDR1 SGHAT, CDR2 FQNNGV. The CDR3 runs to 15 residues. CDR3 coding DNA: TGTGCCAGCAGCCCCCCGGGACAGCTGGATGAAAAACTGTTTTTT. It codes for CASSPPGQLDEKLFF.

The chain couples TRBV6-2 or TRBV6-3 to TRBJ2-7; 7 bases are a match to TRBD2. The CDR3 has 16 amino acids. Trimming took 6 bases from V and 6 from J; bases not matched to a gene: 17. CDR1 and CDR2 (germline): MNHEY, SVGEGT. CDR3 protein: CASSTAGGNLLGEQYF. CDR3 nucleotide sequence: TGTGCCAGCAGCACCGCCGGGGGGAACTTACTGGGCGAGCAGTACTTC.

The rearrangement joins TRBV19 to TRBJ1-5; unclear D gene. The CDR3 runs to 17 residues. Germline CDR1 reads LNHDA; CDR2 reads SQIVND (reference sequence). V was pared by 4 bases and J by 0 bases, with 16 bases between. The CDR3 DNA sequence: TGTGCCAGTAGTACCAGAGCGGCAGGATATAGCAATCAGCCCCAGCATTTT. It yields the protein CASSTRAAGYSNQPQHF.

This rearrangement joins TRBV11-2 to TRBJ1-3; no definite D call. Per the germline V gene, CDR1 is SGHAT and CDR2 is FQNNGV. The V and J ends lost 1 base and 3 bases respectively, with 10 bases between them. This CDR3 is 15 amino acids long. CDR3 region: CASSLGPGSGNTIYF. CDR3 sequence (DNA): TGTGCCAGCAGCTTAGGTCCAGGAAGTGGAAACACCATATATTTT.

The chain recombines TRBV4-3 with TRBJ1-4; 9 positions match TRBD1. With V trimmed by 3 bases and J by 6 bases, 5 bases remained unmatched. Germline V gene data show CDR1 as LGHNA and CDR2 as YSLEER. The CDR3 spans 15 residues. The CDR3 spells CASSQGTGTDEKLFF. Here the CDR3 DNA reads TGCGCCAGCAGCCAGGGGACAGGGACGGATGAAAAACTGTTTTTT.

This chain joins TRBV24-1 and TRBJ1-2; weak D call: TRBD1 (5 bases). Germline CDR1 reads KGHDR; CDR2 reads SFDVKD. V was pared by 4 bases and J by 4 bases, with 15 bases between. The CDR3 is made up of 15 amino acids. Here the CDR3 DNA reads TGTGCCACCAGTGAGCCCAGGGCCCCCTTCTATGGCTACACCTTC. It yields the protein CATSEPRAPFYGYTF.

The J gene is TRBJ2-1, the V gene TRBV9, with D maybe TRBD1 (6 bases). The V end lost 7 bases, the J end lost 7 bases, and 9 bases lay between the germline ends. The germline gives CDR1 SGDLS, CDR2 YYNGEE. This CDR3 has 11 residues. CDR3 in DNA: TGTGCCAGCGGGGGCGGTAATGAGCAGTTCTTC. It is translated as CASGGGNEQFF.

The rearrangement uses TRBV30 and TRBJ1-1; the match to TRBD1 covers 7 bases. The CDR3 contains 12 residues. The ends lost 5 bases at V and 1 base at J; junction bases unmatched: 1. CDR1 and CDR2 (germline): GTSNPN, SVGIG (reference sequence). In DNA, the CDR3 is TGTGCCTGGTACAGGGGGAACACTGAAGCTTTCTTT. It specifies CAWYRGNTEAFF.

CDR3 residues: CASSKQRGGPVQETQYF. The CDR3 DNA is TGTGCCAGTAGTAAACAGCGGGGGGGCCCAGTGCAGGAGACCCAGTACTTC. V usage is TRBV19 and J usage is TRBJ2-5; TRBD2 aligns across 10 bases. Trimming at V came to 4 bases and at J to 5 bases, leaving 13 bases not matched to a gene. Germline CDR1 reads LNHDA; CDR2 reads SQIVND (reference sequence). The CDR3 extends over 17 amino acids.

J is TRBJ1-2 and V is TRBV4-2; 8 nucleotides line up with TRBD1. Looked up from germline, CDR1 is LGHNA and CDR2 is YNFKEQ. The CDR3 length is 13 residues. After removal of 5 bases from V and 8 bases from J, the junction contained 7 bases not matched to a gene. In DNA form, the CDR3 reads TGTGCCAGCAGCATCCGGACAGGGAGCGGCTACACCTTC. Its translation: CASSIRTGSGYTF.

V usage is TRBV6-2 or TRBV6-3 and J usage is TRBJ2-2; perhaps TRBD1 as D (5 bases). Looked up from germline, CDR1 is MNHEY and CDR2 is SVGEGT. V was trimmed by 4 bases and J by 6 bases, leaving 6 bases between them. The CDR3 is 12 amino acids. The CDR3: CASSLGAGELFF. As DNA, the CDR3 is TGTGCCAGCAGTTTAGGGGCCGGGGAGCTGTTTTTT.

The CDR3 sequence: CASSDSRRGGREQYF. As DNA, the CDR3 is TGTGCCAGCAGTGACTCGAGGCGGGGGGGCAGGGAGCAGTACTTC. The chain recombines TRBV6-4 with TRBJ2-7; 9 nucleotides line up with TRBD2. Germline V gives CDR1 MRHNA, CDR2 SNTAGT. The CDR3 is 15 residues long. The V gene end was trimmed by 0 bases and the J gene end by 7 bases; junction bases not matched to a gene: 7.

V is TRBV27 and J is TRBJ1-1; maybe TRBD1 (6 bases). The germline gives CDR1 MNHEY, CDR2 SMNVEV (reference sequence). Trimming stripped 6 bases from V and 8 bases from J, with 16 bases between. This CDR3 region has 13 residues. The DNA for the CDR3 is TGTGCCAGCAGGCGGACCGGGACAACCGAAGCTTTCTTT. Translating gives CASRRTGTTEAFF.

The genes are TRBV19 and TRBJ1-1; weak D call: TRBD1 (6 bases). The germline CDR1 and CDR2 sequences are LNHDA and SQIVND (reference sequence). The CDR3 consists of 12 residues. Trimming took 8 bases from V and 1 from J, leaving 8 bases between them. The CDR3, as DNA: TGTGCCAGTCGGGGACAGAACACTGAAGCTTTCTTT. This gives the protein CASRGQNTEAFF.